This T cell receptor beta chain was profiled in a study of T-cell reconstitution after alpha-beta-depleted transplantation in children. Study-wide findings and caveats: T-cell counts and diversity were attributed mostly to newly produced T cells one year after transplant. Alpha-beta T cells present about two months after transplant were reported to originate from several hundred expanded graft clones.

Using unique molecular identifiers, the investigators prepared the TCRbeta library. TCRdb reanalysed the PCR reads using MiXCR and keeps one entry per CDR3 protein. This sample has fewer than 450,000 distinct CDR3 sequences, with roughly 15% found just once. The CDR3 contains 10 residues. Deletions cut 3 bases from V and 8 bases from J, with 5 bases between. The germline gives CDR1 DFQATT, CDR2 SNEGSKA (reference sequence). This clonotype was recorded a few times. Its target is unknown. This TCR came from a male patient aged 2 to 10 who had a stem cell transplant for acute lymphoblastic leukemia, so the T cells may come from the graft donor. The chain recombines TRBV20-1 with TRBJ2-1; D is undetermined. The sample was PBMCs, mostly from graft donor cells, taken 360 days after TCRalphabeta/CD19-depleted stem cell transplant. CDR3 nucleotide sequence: TGCAGTGCTAGTTGGGATGAGCAGTTCTTC. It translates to CSASWDEQFF.